One and the same sample provided the 10 T cell receptor beta chains below, sequenced in a study of OX40 agonist ivuxolimab in advanced cancers. Library prep was done by the immunoSEQ multiplex PCR assay. The immuneACCESS repertoire file appears here via TCRdb, limited to in-frame rearrangements. These files lack a portion of the clones; in checked studies, under half of the deficit traces to unresolved V genes, and the cause of the others is not known. Present in this sample are about 14,000 clones, roughly 80% of which were seen just once. The biggest ten clones account for approximately 40% of the sample. The sequencing here drew on CD4+ or CD8+ T cells sorted from blood, taken in a trial of the OX40 agonist ivuxolimab. Receptors originate from an adult with an advanced solid tumor such as melanoma, head and neck, liver or kidney cancer.

The genes are TRBV4-3 and TRBJ2-7; no firm D call. The CDR3 contains 14 residues. The germline CDR1 and CDR2 sequences are LGHNA and YSLEER. Trimming cost V 0 bases and J 5 bases, with 11 bases left between them. CDR3 sequence reads: CASSQDWQVDEQYF. CDR3 sequence (DNA): TGCGCCAGCAGCCAAGATTGGCAGGTCGACGAGCAGTACTTC.

This chain joins TRBV9 and TRBJ2-7; possibly TRBD2 for D (6 bases). The CDR3 has 14 amino acids. V was shortened by 0 bases and J by 2 bases, with 9 bases between the two germline ends. Germline V gives CDR1 SGDLS, CDR2 YYNGEE. CDR3 sequence (DNA): TGTGCCAGCAGCGTAGGCGGGGCCCCCTACGAGCAGTACTTC. Its protein product is CASSVGGAPYEQYF. The variable domain in full, completed from reference TRBV9 and TRBJ2-7, reads DSGVTQTPKHLITATGQRVTLRCSPRSGDLSVYWYQQSLDQGLQFLIQYYNGEERAKGNILERFSAQQFPDLHSELNLSSLELGDSALYFCASSVGGAPYEQYFGPGTRLTVT.

This rearrangement joins TRBV9 to TRBJ1-4; D remains ambiguous. Trimming shortened V by 3 bases and J by 4 bases, and 10 bases separated the two germline ends. This CDR3 region has 14 residues. In germline, CDR1 is SGDLS, CDR2 YYNGEE. The CDR3 DNA reads TGTGCCAGCAGCGGAGGAACAGTTAATGAAAAACTGTTTTTT. Translation: CASSGGTVNEKLFF.

V is TRBV5-6 and J is TRBJ1-6; D remains unclear. V lost 3 bases to trimming and J lost 9 bases, with 19 bases between them. The CDR3 extends over 16 amino acids. Germline loops: CDR1 SGHDT, CDR2 YYEEEE. CDR3 sequence reads: CASSSQFPALGSPLHF. The CDR3 DNA sequence: TGTGCCAGCAGCTCGCAGTTTCCGGCCCTTGGTTCACCCCTCCACTTT.

This clone was seen once. The rearrangement links TRBV9 to TRBJ1-2; 7 nucleotides agree with TRBD1. CDR3 size: 15 residues. The trim removed 0 bases at V and 6 bases at J, leaving 8 bases unmatched. Germline loops: CDR1 SGDLS, CDR2 YYNGEE. The CDR3 here is CASSVAGGGADGYTF. In DNA form, the CDR3 reads TGTGCCAGCAGCGTAGCGGGAGGGGGCGCGGATGGCTACACCTTC.

This clone has just one count. The V and J genes are TRBV20-1 and TRBJ1-6; D gene ambiguous. The CDR3 totals 11 residues. The V end lost 6 bases, the J end lost 10 bases, and 10 bases lay between the germline ends. The V gene's germline CDR1 is DFQATT and CDR2 SNEGSKA (reference sequence). CDR3 sequence: CSAYVGSPLHF. The CDR3, as DNA: TGCAGTGCCTATGTAGGATCACCCCTCCACTTT.

V and J are TRBV27 and TRBJ2-7; the D is unclear. The CDR3 sequence is 13 residues long. Germline loops: CDR1 MNHEY, CDR2 SMNVEV (reference sequence). Trimming removed 6 bases at V and 1 base at J, with 10 bases between. Here the CDR3 DNA reads TGTGCCAGCAGACCGGGCCCTTCCTACGAGCAGTACTTC. Its translation: CASRPGPSYEQYF.

The V gene is TRBV19, the J gene TRBJ2-1; D gene uncertain. The CDR3 spans 13 residues. V gave up 3 bases and J gave up 2 bases, with 5 bases separating them. Germline loops: CDR1 LNHDA, CDR2 SQIVND (reference sequence). Written as DNA, the CDR3 is TGTGCCAGTAGTATTGCCCCCTACAATGAGCAGTTCTTC. The encoded protein is CASSIAPYNEQFF.

This clone has just one count. This sequence joins TRBV27 and TRBJ2-3; D not certain. The length of the CDR3 is 15 residues. From germline, CDR1 is MNHEY and CDR2 SMNVEV (reference sequence). V was shortened by 9 bases and J by 1 base, with 17 bases between the two germline ends. Here the CDR3 reads CASRTFLGRTDTQYF. The CDR3 DNA follows: TGTGCCAGTAGGACGTTTCTGGGTCGCACAGATACGCAGTATTTT.

A single count supports this clone. V gene TRBV27 combines with J gene TRBJ2-7, with a tentative D call TRBD1 (5 bases). Germline V gene data show CDR1 as MNHEY and CDR2 as SMNVEV (reference sequence). Between the trimmed V and J ends, which lost 10 bases and 2 bases, there was a span of 15 bases. There are 13 residues in the CDR3. CDR3 coding DNA: TGTGCCACCTCCCGGACAAACGCCTACGAGCAGTACTTC. This translates into CATSRTNAYEQYF.